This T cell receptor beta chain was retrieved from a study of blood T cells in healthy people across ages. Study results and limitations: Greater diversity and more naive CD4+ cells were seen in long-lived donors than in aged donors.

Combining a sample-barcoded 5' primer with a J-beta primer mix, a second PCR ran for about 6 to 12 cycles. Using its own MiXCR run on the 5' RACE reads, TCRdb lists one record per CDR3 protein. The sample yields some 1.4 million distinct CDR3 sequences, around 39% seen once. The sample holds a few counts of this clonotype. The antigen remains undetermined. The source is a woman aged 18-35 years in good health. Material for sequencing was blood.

CDR3 sequence (DNA): TGTGCCAGCAGACCTGAGGGGAGCGGATCCTACGAGCAGTACTTC. Its protein is CASRPEGSGSYEQYF. This chain joins TRBV2 and TRBJ2-5; tentatively, D is TRBD1 or TRBD2 (5 bases each). The DNA end lines up better with TRBJ2-7; the J call may be wrong. The CDR3 is made up of 15 amino acids. Germline V lookup: CDR1 SNHLY, CDR2 FYNNEI.